Below, 22 T cell receptor beta chains from the same sample are listed, as sequenced in a study of blood T cell repertoires in COVID-19 (dated by TCRdb to 2018 to 2021). Receptors were amplified or captured by the immunoSEQ multiplex PCR assay. This immuneACCESS table, as held by TCRdb, lists in-frame sequences with V and J called but not all clones. Of the missing ones, under half trace to an unresolved V gene in checked studies; the others have no known cause. The sample table contains 250,000 to 350,000 clones; only one count was recorded for around 89% of them. Of the sample, about 0.8% falls within the top ten clones. The specimen sequenced was peripheral blood. All receptors come from a man aged 30 to 39 with acute or convalescent COVID-19.

V is TRBV5-4 and J is TRBJ2-1, with D maybe TRBD2 (5 bases). The germline V gene encodes CDR1 SGHNT and CDR2 YYREEE (reference sequence). The CDR3 totals 16 residues. The ends were cut back, 4 bases at V and 0 bases at J, with 14 bases in the middle. CDR3 amino acids: CASSQDLTSSYNEQFF. Written as DNA, the CDR3 is TGTGCCAGCAGCCAGGACTTAACGAGCTCCTACAATGAGCAGTTCTTC.

The rearrangement links TRBV7-9 to TRBJ1-6, with D possibly TRBD1 on 6 matching bases. The CDR3 length is 15 residues. V was shortened by 0 bases and J by 7 bases, with 10 bases between the two germline ends. Looked up from germline, CDR1 is SEHNR and CDR2 is FQNEAQ (reference sequence). CDR3 nucleotides: TGTGCCAGCAGCTTAGCGACAGGCCCCAATTCACCCCTCCACTTT. Amino acid sequence: CASSLATGPNSPLHF.

This clone has just one count. V and J are TRBV27 and TRBJ2-7; TRBD1 aligns across 7 bases. The CDR3 length is 16 residues. The J segment lost 2 bases and the V segment lost 6 bases, leaving 13 bases of the junction unmatched. The germline CDR1 and CDR2 sequences are MNHEY and SMNVEV (reference sequence). Here the CDR3 reads CASRSPGQANPYEQYF. The CDR3 nucleotides read TGTGCCAGCAGATCACCCGGACAGGCGAATCCCTACGAGCAGTACTTC.

The chain couples TRBV4-1 to TRBJ2-5; D call uncertain. In germline, CDR1 is MGHRA, CDR2 YSYEKL. The CDR3 sequence is 12 residues long. The V and J ends lost 3 bases and 4 bases respectively, with 6 bases between them. CDR3 bases: TGCGCCAGCAGCCACCTCTCAGAGACCCAGTACTTC. As protein: CASSHLSETQYF.

The chain has TRBV24-1 and TRBJ1-5; D is perhaps TRBD1 (6 bases). Germline V gene data show CDR1 as KGHDR and CDR2 as SFDVKD. This CDR3 is built from 15 residues. V was trimmed by 4 bases and J by 6 bases, leaving 15 bases between them. This CDR3 is CATSDPGDLGQPQHF. Here the CDR3 DNA reads TGTGCCACCAGTGACCCAGGGGATCTGGGTCAGCCCCAGCATTTT.

This clone is a singleton in its sample. This chain links TRBV7-3 with TRBJ2-3; D gene unclear. CDR3 length: 16 amino acids. V lost 5 bases and J 4 bases, leaving 19 bases between the germline ends. The germline gives CDR1 SGHTA, CDR2 FQGTGA. The CDR3 protein is CASSPAGLGLADTQYF. In DNA form, the CDR3 reads TGTGCCAGCAGCCCGGCAGGCTTGGGTCTGGCAGATACGCAGTATTTT.

This clone was observed a single time. The chain links TRBV7-8 to TRBJ1-5; D might be TRBD1 (6 bases). CDR1 is SGHVS and CDR2 is FQNEAQ in the germline V gene. With 5 bases removed from V and 7 bases from J, the gap between germline ends came to 18 bases. CDR3 length equals 15 residues. For the CDR3, the DNA is TGTGCCAGCAGCATCAACCCAGGGGCGGAACAGCCCCAGCATTTT. Translating it yields CASSINPGAEQPQHF.

Here the CDR3 reads CASSSQLYYEQYF. The CDR3 region has the DNA TGTGCCAGCAGTTCCCAGTTATACTACGAGCAGTACTTC. This sequence joins TRBV27 and TRBJ2-7, with D hard to call. Looked up from germline, CDR1 is MNHEY and CDR2 is SMNVEV (reference sequence). The CDR3 runs 13 residues. V was trimmed by 4 bases and J by 3 bases, leaving 10 bases between them.

The chain recombines TRBV30 with TRBJ1-6; D gene ambiguous. V shed 2 bases and J shed 12 bases, with 14 bases lying between them. This CDR3 comprises 13 residues. The germline CDR1 and CDR2 sequences are GTSNPN and SVGIG (reference sequence). The CDR3 is CAWSIGDSLPLHF. The CDR3 bases are TGTGCCTGGAGTATAGGAGATTCATTACCCCTCCACTTT. The variable domain in full, with the rest retrieved from reference TRBV30 and TRBJ1-6, is SQTIHQWPATLVQPVGSPLSLECTVEGTSNPNLYWYRQAAGRGLQLLFYSVGIGQISSEVPQNLSASRPQDRQFILSSKKLLLSDSGFYLCAWSIGDSLPLHFGNGTRLTVT.

The rearrangement uses TRBV19 and TRBJ1-4; 12 nucleotides align to TRBD1. V dropped 8 bases and J dropped 3; count of bases not matched to a gene: 4. Looked up from germline, CDR1 is LNHDA and CDR2 is SQIVND (reference sequence). The CDR3 runs to 15 residues. In DNA, the CDR3 is TGTGCCAGTCGGGACAGGGGGCGTTCTAATGAAAAACTGTTTTTT. Encoded protein: CASRDRGRSNEKLFF. The whole variable domain, filled in from reference TRBV19 and TRBJ1-4, reads DGGITQSPKYLFRKEGQNVTLSCEQNLNHDAMYWYRQDPGQGLRLIYYSQIVNDFQKGDIAEGYSVSREKKESFPLTVTSAQKNPTAFYLCASRDRGRSNEKLFFGSGTQLSVL.

This chain uses TRBV7-9 with TRBJ1-4; D is undetermined. Germline V gives CDR1 SEHNR, CDR2 FQNEAQ (reference sequence). The CDR3 length is 13 residues. Between the trimmed V and J ends, which lost 0 bases and 8 bases, there was a span of 7 bases. The DNA for the CDR3 is TGTGCCAGCAGCTTAGCCTCGTTAGAAAAACTGTTTTTT. It encodes CASSLASLEKLFF.

In DNA form, the CDR3 reads TGTGCCAGCAGCGCCAGGGGTAGGACAGTCTCTTACAATGAGCAGTTCTTC. Residues: CASSARGRTVSYNEQFF. The genes are TRBV9 and TRBJ2-1; D may be TRBD1 (6 bases). CDR3 length equals 17 residues. The V end was cut by 3 bases, the J end by 4 bases, with 20 bases between. Germline V lookup: CDR1 SGDLS, CDR2 YYNGEE.

This chain connects TRBV5-6 to TRBJ2-7, with D perhaps matching TRBD1 (6 bases). Per the germline V gene, CDR1 is SGHDT and CDR2 is YYEEEE. V lost 4 bases and J 1 base, leaving 9 bases between the germline ends. There are 13 residues in the CDR3. The CDR3 sequence is CASSVTGSYEQYF. DNA for the CDR3: TGTGCCAGCAGCGTAACAGGGTCCTACGAGCAGTACTTC.

A few counts support this clone. The V gene is TRBV9, the J gene TRBJ2-2, with D maybe TRBD1 (6 bases). The CDR3 spans 16 residues. V lost 4 bases, J lost 5 bases, and 18 bases lay in between. The germline CDR1 and CDR2 sequences are SGDLS and YYNGEE. The CDR3 reads CASSYGPGALTGELFF. The DNA of the CDR3 is TGTGCCAGCAGCTATGGGCCAGGGGCCTTGACCGGGGAGCTGTTTTTT.

The CDR3 nucleotides are TGTGCCAGCAGCTTAGGGGGATCGGGGGACACTGAAGCTTTCTTT. This codes for CASSLGGSGDTEAFF. The V and J genes are TRBV7-3 and TRBJ1-1; perhaps TRBD1 as D (5 bases). In germline, CDR1 is SGHTA, CDR2 FQGTGA. Trimming pared 2 bases from V and 3 bases from J, leaving 13 bases between. The length of the CDR3 is 15 residues.

The rearrangement joins TRBV6-2 or TRBV6-3 to TRBJ1-2; maybe TRBD1 (6 bases). V lost 5 bases and J lost 1, with 23 bases in between. The CDR3 consists of 18 residues. CDR1 MNHEY and CDR2 SVGEGT come from the germline V gene. CDR3 loop: CASSQNREGMDHNYGYTF. CDR3 in DNA: TGTGCCAGCAGTCAGAACAGGGAGGGGATGGACCATAACTATGGCTACACCTTC.

The chain uses TRBV3-1 (or the pseudogene TRBV3-2) and TRBJ2-1, with 8 bases matching TRBD2. CDR1 is LGHDT and CDR2 is YNNKEL in the germline V gene (reference sequence). The CDR3 runs to 15 residues. V trimming: 4 bases; J trimming: 3 bases; junction bases outside the gene matches: 5. The CDR3 sequence: CASSLLAGRYNEQFF. The CDR3 region has the DNA TGTGCCAGCAGCCTATTAGCGGGACGCTACAATGAGCAGTTCTTC.

This rearrangement joins TRBV27 to TRBJ1-5; tentatively, D is TRBD1 (5 bases). There are 14 residues in the CDR3. The germline CDR1 and CDR2 sequences are MNHEY and SMNVEV (reference sequence). The V end lost 2 bases, the J end lost 7 bases, and 12 bases lay between the germline ends. CDR3 sequence: CASSLGAGWQPQHF. The CDR3 region has the DNA TGTGCCAGCAGTTTAGGGGCAGGATGGCAGCCCCAGCATTTT.

This clone was seen only once. The chain combines TRBV27 with TRBJ2-1, with D unclear. Germline assignment: CDR1 MNHEY and CDR2 SMNVEV (reference sequence). V was clipped by 6 bases and J by 4 bases, with 4 bases between them. This CDR3 spans 11 amino acids. CDR3 sequence reads: CASSLYNEQFF. The DNA for the CDR3 is TGTGCCAGCAGCCTATACAATGAGCAGTTCTTC.

The V and J genes are TRBV19 and TRBJ1-5, with a possible D match to TRBD1 (5 bases). This CDR3 is built from 13 residues. Trimming pared 5 bases from V and 5 bases from J, leaving 10 bases between. Germline CDR1 reads LNHDA; CDR2 reads SQIVND (reference sequence). For the CDR3, the DNA is TGTGCCAGTAGTCTCGGACACTATCAGCCCCAGCATTTT. Its protein is CASSLGHYQPQHF. Variable domain in full (rest from reference TRBV19 and TRBJ1-5): DGGITQSPKYLFRKEGQNVTLSCEQNLNHDAMYWYRQDPGQGLRLIYYSQIVNDFQKGDIAEGYSVSREKKESFPLTVTSAQKNPTAFYLCASSLGHYQPQHFGDGTRLSIL.

The V and J genes are TRBV5-1 and TRBJ2-1; 9 positions agree with TRBD2. This CDR3 is built from 16 residues. Germline V CDR1 and CDR2: SGHRS, YFSETQ. V gave up 2 bases and J gave up 4 bases; unmatched junction bases: 7. CDR3 coding DNA: TGCGCCAGCAGCTTAATTTTAGCGGGGGAATACAATGAGCAGTTCTTC. This codes for CASSLILAGEYNEQFF.

V gene TRBV4-1 combines with J gene TRBJ2-3; 11 bases are a match to TRBD2. J lost 6 bases, V lost 1 base, and 3 bases had no gene match. CDR3 size: 15 residues. Looked up from germline, CDR1 is MGHRA and CDR2 is YSYEKL. As DNA, the CDR3 is TGCGCCAGCAGCCAAGCACTAGCGGGAGCGGATACGCAGTATTTT. This codes for CASSQALAGADTQYF.